The clone carrying this T cell receptor (beta chain) was detected a few times. As yet, its antigen is unknown. This sample is part of a study of CD8 T cells in ankylosing spondylitis. General study findings and limits: Researchers reportedly found disease-linked clones significantly enriched in matched ankylosing spondylitis synovial fluid. Disease-linked clones were found to be CD8+ and relatively rare in peripheral blood.

Libraries of TCR beta came from quantitative 5'-RACE with molecular barcodes. TCRdb redid the calling of the 5' RACE reads with MiXCR, one entry per CDR3 protein. The sample records around 35,000 distinct CDR3 sequences, 11% being singletons. The germline gives CDR1 DFQATT, CDR2 SNEGSKA (reference sequence). V dropped 4 bases and J dropped 3; count of bases not matched to a gene: 7. The CDR3 length is 14 residues. The chain couples TRBV20-1 to TRBJ2-3, with 7 bases matching TRBD2. This TCR was recovered from a male donor with ankylosing spondylitis. The sample consisted of synovial fluid, either unsorted or a sorted T cell fraction (not recorded which). In DNA, the CDR3 is TGCAGTGCTATTGGGCTAGCGGAGACAGATACGCAGTATTTT. It is translated as CSAIGLAETDTQYF.